Listed below are T cell receptor beta chains from one sample, sequenced in a study of T cell responses to AZD1222 COVID-19 vaccine. Sequencing used immunoSEQ multiplex PCR; TCRdb keeps in-frame clones, though not all of them. The table shows 140,000 or so clones, with more than 75% occurring only once. The source was peripheral blood, collected 28 days after the second AZD1222 dose. These receptors all stem from an adult who received the AZD1222 COVID-19 vaccine. Each CDR3 is given with its conserved first and last residue. The order of the fields is J gene, D gene, V gene, CDR3 DNA, CDR3 protein. D genes are given only for firm matches.

j_call: TRBJ2-7
d_call: TRBD2
v_call: TRBV6-1
cdr3_nt: TGTGCCAGCAGTGAAGAGAGGCTAGCGGGAGTGTTCTCCTACGAGCAGTACTTC
cdr3_aa: CASSEERLAGVFSYEQYF

j_call: TRBJ1-5
d_call: NA
v_call: TRBV18
cdr3_nt: TGTGCCAGCTCACCACGCGGGGATAATCAGCCCCAGCATTTT
cdr3_aa: CASSPRGDNQPQHF

j_call: TRBJ2-1
d_call: NA
v_call: TRBV5-4
cdr3_nt: TGTGCCAGCAGCTTGGGAGGTAGTCGGGATGAGCAGTTCTTC
cdr3_aa: CASSLGGSRDEQFF

j_call: TRBJ1-2
d_call: NA
v_call: TRBV27
cdr3_nt: TGTGCCAGCAGTTTCCTAGGGTCGGATGGCTACACCTTC
cdr3_aa: CASSFLGSDGYTF

j_call: TRBJ1-5
d_call: NA
v_call: TRBV19
cdr3_nt: TGTGCCAGTAGGCCCGTGGGAGACAATCAGCCCCAGCATTTT
cdr3_aa: CASRPVGDNQPQHF

j_call: TRBJ1-1
d_call: NA
v_call: TRBV5-4
cdr3_nt: TGTGCCAGCAGCCAGGGAGACACTGGGGACTTT
cdr3_aa: CASSQGDTGDF

j_call: TRBJ1-2
d_call: NA
v_call: TRBV13
cdr3_nt: TGTGCCAGCAGCTTAGGGGGCCTAGGAGGCGGCTACACCTTC
cdr3_aa: CASSLGGLGGGYTF

j_call: TRBJ1-2
d_call: NA
v_call: TRBV6-5
cdr3_nt: TGTGCCAGCAGTTACTCGCCGGGCGGGTATGGCTACACCTTC
cdr3_aa: CASSYSPGGYGYTF

j_call: TRBJ1-2
d_call: NA
v_call: TRBV6-5
cdr3_nt: TGTGCCAGCAGTTACGGCAGGGACTATGGCTACACCTTC
cdr3_aa: CASSYGRDYGYTF

j_call: TRBJ2-1
d_call: TRBD2
v_call: TRBV2
cdr3_nt: TGTGCCAGCAGTGAAGGTGGGAGGGTGTGGTCCAATGAGCAGTTCTTC
cdr3_aa: CASSEGGRVWSNEQFF